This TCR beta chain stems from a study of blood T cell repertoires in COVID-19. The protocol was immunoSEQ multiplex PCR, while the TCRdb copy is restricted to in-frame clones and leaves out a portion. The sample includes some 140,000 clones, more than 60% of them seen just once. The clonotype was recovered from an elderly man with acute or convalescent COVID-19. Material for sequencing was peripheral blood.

The CDR3, as DNA: TGTGCCAGCAGTCCCCGACAGGTGCCCTACGAGCAGTACTTC. Amino acid sequence: CASSPRQVPYEQYF. The chain carries TRBV27 and TRBJ2-7; TRBD1 might be the D (6 bases). CDR3 size: 14 residues. CDR1 and CDR2 (germline): MNHEY, SMNVEV (reference sequence). Trimming removed 5 bases from V and 2 bases from J, with 13 bases in between.